The entry below describes one TCR beta chain. Participant reports of clinical history set cohort assignment. Method: immunoSEQ multiplex PCR; TCRdb's copy keeps in-frame clones and lacks some. This sample has fewer than 250,000 clones; 80% to 90% occur once, and the top ten carry about 14%. The V gene end was trimmed by 3 bases and the J gene end by 2 bases; junction bases not matched to a gene: 1. Germline CDR1 is SEHNR and CDR2 is FQNEAQ (reference sequence). The CDR3 is 16 amino acids. The source of the sample is a study of blood T cell repertoires in COVID-19. This chain joins TRBV7-9 and TRBJ2-2, with 12 bases lining up with TRBD2. This TCR was sampled from a woman aged 45 to 65 with acute COVID-19. The sequencing sample was made of PBMCs or T cells enriched from blood (not recorded which). The CDR3 DNA follows: TGTGCCAGCAGCTTTGGACTAGCGGGAAACACCGGGGAGCTGTTTTTT. Amino acids: CASSFGLAGNTGELFF.